This T cell receptor (beta chain) was identified in a study of cytomegalovirus exposure and HLA in healthy donors. General observations from the study: In vitro experiments confirmed that a few CMV-associated chains were specific for CMV antigens.

A remark on this clone: No antigen is known for it.

Primers included in the PCR were 60 Vbeta and 13 Jbeta primers. Clones were read by immunoSEQ multiplex PCR, and TCRdb kept only the in-frame ones, dropping some. The sample lists roughly 140,000 clones; approximately 9% were seen once. CDR1 and CDR2 from the germline V gene are KGHSH and LQKENI. V lost 0 bases, J lost 3 bases, and 17 bases lay in between. This CDR3 has 18 residues. The chain uses TRBV18 and TRBJ1-4, with a tentative D call TRBD1 (5 bases). This receptor was identified in a male donor in good health and CMV-seronegative. The material sequenced was PBMCs. CDR3 in amino acids: CASSPPGGRVLANEKLFF. DNA of the CDR3: TGTGCCAGCTCACCACCGGGAGGCAGGGTGTTGGCTAATGAAAAACTGTTTTTT.